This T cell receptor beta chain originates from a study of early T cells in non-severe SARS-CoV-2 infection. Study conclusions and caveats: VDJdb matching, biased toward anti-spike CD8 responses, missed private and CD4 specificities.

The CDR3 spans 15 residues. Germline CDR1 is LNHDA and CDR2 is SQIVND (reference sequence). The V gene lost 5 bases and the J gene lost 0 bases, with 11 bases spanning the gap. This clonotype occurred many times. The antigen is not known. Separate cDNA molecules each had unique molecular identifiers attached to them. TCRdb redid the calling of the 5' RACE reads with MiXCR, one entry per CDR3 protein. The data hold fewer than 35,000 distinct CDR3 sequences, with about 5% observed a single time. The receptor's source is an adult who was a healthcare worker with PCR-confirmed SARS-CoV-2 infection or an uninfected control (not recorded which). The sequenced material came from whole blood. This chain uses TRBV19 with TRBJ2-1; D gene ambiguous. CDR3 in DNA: TGTGCCAGTAGTCTGGACCGGAGCTCCTACAATGAGCAGTTCTTC. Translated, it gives CASSLDRSSYNEQFF.